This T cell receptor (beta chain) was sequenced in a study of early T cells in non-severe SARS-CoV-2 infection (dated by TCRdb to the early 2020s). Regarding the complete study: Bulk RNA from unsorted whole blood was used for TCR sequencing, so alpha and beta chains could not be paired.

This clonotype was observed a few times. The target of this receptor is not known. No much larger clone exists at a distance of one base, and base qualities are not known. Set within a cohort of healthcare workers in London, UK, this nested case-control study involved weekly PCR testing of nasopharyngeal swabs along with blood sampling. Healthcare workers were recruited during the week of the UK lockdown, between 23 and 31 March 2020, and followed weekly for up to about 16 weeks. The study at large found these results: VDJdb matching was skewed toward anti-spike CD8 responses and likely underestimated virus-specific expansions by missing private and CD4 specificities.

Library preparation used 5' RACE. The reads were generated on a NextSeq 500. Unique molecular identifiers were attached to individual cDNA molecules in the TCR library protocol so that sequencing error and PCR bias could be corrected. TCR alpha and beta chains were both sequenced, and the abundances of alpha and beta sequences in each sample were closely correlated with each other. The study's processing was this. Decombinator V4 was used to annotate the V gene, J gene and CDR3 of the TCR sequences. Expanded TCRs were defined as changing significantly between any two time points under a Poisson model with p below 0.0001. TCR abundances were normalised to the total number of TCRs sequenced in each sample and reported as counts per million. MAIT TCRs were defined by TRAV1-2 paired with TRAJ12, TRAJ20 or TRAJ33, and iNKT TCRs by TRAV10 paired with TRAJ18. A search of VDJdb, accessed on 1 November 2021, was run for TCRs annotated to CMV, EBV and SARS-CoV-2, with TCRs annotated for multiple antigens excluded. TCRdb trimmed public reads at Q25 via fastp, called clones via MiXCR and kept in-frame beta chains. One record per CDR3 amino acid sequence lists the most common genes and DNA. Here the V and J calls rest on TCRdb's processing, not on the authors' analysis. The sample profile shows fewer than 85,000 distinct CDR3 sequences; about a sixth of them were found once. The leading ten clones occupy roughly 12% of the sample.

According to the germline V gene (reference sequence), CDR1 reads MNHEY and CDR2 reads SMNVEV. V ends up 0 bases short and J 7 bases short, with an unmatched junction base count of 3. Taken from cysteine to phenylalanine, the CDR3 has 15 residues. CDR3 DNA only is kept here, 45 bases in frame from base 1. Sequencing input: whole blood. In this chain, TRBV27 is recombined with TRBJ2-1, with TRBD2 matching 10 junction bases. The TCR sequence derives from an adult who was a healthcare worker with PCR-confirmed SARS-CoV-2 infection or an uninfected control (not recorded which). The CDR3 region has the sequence CASSLSSGGANEQFF. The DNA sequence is TGTGCCAGCAGTTTATCGAGCGGGGGGGCGAATGAGCAGTTCTTC.